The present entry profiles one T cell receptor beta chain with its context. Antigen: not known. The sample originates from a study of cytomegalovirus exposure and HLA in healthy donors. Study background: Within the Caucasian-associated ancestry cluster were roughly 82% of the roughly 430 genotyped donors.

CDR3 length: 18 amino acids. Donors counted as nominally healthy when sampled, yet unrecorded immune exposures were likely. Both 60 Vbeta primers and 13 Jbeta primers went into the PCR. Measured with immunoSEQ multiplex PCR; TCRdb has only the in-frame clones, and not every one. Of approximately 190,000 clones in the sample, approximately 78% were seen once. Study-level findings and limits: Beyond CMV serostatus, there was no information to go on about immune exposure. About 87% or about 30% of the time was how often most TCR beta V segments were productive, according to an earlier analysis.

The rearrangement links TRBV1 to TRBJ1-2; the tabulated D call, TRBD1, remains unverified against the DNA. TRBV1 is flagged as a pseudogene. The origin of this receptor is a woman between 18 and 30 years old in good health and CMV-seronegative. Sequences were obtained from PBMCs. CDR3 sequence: CTSSRNPGQGPGYYGYTF. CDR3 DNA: TGCACCAGCAGCCGGAACCCGGGACAGGGGCCGGGGTACTATGGCTACACCTTC.